This TCR beta chain appears in the sequencing data of a study of identifying expanded T cells in peripheral blood. Germline lookup yields CDR1 MNHEY and CDR2 SMNVEV (reference sequence). The V and J ends lost 6 bases and 7 bases respectively, with 9 bases between them. The CDR3 contains 12 residues. Study results and caveats: About 1.2 clones differed between technical replicates, versus about 15 and 19 over time. Variance in clone template counts between two-week samples significantly increased with total template count across all healthy donors.

Produced via immunoSEQ multiplex PCR; TCRdb's table is partial and in-frame only. This sample carries tens of thousands of clones, around 87% of them seen once, and the ten largest clones take around 4.8%. Concerning this clone itself: Its antigen is currently unknown.

Collection occurred without any documented infections or immune events in donors. The sequenced material came from blood. This TCR was sampled from a person aged 18 to 75 in good health. The chain links TRBV27 to TRBJ2-2; D gene uncertain. DNA of the CDR3: TGTGCCAGCAGACGGGCAGGCGGGGAGCTGTTTTTT. It specifies CASRRAGGELFF.